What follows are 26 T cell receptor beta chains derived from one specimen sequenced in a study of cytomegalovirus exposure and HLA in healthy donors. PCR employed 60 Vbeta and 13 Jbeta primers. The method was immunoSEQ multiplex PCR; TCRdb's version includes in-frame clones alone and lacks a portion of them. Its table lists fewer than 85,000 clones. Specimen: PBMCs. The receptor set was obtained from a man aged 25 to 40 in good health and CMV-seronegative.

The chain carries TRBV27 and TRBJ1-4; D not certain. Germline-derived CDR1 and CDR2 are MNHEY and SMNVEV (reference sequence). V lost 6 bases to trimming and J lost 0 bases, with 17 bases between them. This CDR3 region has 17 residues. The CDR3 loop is CASSAMSIPATNEKLFF. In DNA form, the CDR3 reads TGTGCCAGCAGCGCCATGTCTATTCCTGCAACTAATGAAAAACTGTTTTTT.

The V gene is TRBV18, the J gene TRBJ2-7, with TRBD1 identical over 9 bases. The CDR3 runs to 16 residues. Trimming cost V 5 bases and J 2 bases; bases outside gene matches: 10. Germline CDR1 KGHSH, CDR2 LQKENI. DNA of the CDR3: TGTGCCAGCTCAACGGGACAGGGCCGAGGGACCTACGAGCAGTACTTC. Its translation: CASSTGQGRGTYEQYF.

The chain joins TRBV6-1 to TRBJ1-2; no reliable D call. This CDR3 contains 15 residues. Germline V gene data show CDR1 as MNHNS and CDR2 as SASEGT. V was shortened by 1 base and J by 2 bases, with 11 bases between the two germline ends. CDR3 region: CASSEGQPGNYGYTF. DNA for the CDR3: TGTGCCAGCAGTGAAGGGCAGCCCGGGAACTATGGCTACACCTTC.

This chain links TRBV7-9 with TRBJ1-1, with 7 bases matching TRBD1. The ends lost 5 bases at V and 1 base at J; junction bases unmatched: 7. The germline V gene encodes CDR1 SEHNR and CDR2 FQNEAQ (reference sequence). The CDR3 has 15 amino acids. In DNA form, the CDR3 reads TGTGCCAGCAGCCCTCAGACAGGGACGAACACTGAAGCTTTCTTT. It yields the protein CASSPQTGTNTEAFF.

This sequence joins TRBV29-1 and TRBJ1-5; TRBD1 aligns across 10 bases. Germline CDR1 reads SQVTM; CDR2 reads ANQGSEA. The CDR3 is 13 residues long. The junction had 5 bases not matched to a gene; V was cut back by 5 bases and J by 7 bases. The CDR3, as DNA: TGCAGCGTTTCCGGGACAGGGGAACAGCCCCAGCATTTT. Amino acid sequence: CSVSGTGEQPQHF.

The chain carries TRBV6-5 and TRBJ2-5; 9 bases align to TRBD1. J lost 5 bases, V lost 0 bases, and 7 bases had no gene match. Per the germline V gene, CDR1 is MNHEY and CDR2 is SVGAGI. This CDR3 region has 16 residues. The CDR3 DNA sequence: TGTGCCAGCAGTTACTCCTGGACAGGGGCAGAGGAGACCCAGTACTTC. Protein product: CASSYSWTGAEETQYF.

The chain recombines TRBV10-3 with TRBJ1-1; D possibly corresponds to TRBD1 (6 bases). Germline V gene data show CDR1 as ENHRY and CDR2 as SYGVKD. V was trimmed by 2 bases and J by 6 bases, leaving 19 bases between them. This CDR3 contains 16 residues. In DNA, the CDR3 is TGTGCCATCAGTGAGACGTCACAAGGGAGGGGGGCTGAAGCTTTCTTT. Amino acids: CAISETSQGRGAEAFF.

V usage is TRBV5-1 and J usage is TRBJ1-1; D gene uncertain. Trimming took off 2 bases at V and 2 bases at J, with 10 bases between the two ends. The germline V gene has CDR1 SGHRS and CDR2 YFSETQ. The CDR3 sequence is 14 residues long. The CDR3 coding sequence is TGCGCCAGCAGCTTCCGGGAGGCTAACACTGAAGCTTTCTTT. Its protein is CASSFREANTEAFF.

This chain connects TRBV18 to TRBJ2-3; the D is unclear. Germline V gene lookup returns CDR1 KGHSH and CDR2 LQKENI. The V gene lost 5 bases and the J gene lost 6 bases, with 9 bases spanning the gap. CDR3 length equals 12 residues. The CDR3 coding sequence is TGTGCCAGCTCAATATCTCGGGATACGCAGTATTTT. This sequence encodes CASSISRDTQYF.

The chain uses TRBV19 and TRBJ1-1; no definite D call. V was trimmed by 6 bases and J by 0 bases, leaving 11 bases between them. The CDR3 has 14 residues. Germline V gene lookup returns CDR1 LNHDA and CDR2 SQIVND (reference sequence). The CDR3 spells CASRVGGMNTEAFF. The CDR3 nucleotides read TGTGCCAGTAGAGTGGGAGGCATGAACACTGAAGCTTTCTTT.

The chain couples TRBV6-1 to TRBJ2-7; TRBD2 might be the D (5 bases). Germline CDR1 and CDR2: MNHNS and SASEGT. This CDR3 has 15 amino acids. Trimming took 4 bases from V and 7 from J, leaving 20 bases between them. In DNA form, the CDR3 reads TGTGCCAGCAGTGTCCCGGGGAGCCCTGGCTGGGAGCAGTACTTC. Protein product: CASSVPGSPGWEQYF.

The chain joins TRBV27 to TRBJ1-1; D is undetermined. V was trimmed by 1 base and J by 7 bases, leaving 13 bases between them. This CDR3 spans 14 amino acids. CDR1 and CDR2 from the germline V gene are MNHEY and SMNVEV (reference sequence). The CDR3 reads CASSLFPDFGEAFF. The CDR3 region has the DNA TGTGCCAGCAGTTTATTCCCGGACTTCGGTGAAGCTTTCTTT.

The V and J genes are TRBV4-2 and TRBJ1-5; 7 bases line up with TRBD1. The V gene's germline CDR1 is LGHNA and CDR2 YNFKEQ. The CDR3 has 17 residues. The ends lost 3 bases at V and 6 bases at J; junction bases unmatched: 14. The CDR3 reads CASSQTGQGVGGQPQHF. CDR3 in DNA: TGTGCCAGCAGCCAGACGGGGCAGGGGGTAGGGGGTCAGCCCCAGCATTTT.

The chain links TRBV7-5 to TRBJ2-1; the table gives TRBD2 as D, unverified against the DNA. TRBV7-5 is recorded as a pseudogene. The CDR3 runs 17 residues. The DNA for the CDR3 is TGTGCCAGAAGCTGTCCTACGCTAGACGGGTCCTACAATGAGCAGTTCTTC. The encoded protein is CARSCPTLDGSYNEQFF.

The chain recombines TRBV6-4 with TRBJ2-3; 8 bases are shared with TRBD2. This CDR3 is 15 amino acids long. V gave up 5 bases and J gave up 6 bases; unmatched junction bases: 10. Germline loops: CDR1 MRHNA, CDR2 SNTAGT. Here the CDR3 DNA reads TGTGCCAGCAGTCAACGCGGGGGGCAAGGCGATACGCAGTATTTT. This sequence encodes CASSQRGGQGDTQYF.

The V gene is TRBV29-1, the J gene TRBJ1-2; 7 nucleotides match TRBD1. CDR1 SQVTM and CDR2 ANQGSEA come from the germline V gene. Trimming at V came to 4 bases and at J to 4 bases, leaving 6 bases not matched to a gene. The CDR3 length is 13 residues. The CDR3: CSVGQGGSYGYTF. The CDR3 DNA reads TGCAGCGTTGGACAGGGAGGTAGCTATGGCTACACCTTC.

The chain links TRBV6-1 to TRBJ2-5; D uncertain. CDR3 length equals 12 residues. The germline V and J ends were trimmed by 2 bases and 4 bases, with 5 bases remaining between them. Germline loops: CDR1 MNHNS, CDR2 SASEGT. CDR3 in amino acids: CASSERVETQYF. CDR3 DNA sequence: TGTGCCAGCAGTGAACGGGTAGAGACCCAGTACTTC.

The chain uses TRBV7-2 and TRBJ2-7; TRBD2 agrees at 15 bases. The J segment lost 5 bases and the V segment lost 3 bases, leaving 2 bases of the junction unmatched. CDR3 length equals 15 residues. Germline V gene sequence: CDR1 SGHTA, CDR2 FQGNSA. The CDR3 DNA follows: TGTGCCAGCAGCTTCTGGACTAGCGGGAGGGACGAGCAGTACTTC. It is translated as CASSFWTSGRDEQYF.

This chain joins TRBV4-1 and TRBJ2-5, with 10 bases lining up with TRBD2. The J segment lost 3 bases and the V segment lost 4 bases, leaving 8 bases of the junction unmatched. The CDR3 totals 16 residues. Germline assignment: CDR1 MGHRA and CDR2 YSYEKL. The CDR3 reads CASSPRGLAAEETQYF. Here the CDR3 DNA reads TGCGCCAGCAGCCCGAGAGGACTAGCGGCTGAAGAGACCCAGTACTTC.

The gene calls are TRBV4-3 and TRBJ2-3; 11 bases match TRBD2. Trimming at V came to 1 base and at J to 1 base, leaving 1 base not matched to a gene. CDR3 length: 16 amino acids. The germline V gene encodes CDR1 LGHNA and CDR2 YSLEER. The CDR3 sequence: CASSQVSGRGTDTQYF. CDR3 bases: TGCGCCAGCAGCCAAGTTAGCGGGAGGGGCACAGATACGCAGTATTTT.

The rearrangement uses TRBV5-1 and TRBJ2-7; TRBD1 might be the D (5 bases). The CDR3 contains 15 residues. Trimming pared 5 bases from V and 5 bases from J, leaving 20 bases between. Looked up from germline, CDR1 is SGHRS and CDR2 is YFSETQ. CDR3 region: CASRSTGTSEDEQYF. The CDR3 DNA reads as TGCGCCAGCAGGTCCACAGGTACCTCTGAGGACGAGCAGTACTTC.

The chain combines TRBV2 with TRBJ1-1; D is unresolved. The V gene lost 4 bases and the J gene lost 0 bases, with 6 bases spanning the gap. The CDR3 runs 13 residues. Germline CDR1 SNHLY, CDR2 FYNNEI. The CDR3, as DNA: TGTGCCAGCAGTGTGCAGGTGAACACTGAAGCTTTCTTT. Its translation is CASSVQVNTEAFF. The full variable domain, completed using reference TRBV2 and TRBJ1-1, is EPEVTQTPSHQVTQMGQEVILRCVPISNHLYFYWYRQILGQKVEFLVSFYNNEISEKSEIFDDQFSVERPDGSNFTLKIRSTKLEDSAMYFCASSVQVNTEAFFGQGTRLTVV.

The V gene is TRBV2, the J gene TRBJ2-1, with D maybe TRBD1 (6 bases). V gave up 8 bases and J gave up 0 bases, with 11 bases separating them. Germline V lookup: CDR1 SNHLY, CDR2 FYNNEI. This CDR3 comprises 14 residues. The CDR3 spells CASGQSSSYNEQFF. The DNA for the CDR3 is TGTGCCAGCGGACAGTCTAGCTCCTACAATGAGCAGTTCTTC.

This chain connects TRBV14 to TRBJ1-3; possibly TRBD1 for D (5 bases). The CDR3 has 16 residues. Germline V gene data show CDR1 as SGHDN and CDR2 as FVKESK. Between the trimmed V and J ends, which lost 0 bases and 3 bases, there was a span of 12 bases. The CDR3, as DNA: TGTGCCAGCAGCCAAGAGGCGGGGCGCGGTGGAAACACCATATATTTT. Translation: CASSQEAGRGGNTIYF.

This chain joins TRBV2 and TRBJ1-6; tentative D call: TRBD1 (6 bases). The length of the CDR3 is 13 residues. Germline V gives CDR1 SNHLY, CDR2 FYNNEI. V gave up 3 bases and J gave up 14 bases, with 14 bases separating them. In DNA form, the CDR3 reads TGTGCCAGCAGTGACCCAGGGGTGCTCGCCCTCCACTTT. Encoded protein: CASSDPGVLALHF.

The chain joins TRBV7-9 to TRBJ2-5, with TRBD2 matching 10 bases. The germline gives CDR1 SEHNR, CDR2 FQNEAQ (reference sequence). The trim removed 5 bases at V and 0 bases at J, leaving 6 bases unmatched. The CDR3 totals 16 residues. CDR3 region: CASSRGTSAYQETQYF. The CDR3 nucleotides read TGTGCCAGCAGCCGAGGGACTAGCGCTTACCAAGAGACCCAGTACTTC.